This entry lists 20 T cell receptor beta chains sequenced from one sample in a study of prognosis after radiotherapy for stage I lung cancer. Genomic DNA yielded TCR beta CDR3, amplified by two-round multiplex PCR. Each TRBV and TRBJ gene had its own primer in the first PCR round. MiXCR was run by TCRdb on the multiplex PCR reads, yielding one entry per CDR3 protein. The table records roughly 30,000 distinct CDR3 sequences, roughly 40% of them present only once. The sample was PBMCs, taken before or after stereotactic body radiation therapy (not recorded which). Every receptor here comes from a donor aged 50 or older with non-small cell lung cancer.

This clonotype occurred many times. CDR3 amino acids: CASSLGQGITDTQYF. The CDR3 DNA reads as TGTGCCAGCAGCTTAGGGCAGGGGATCACAGATACGCAGTATTTT. The V gene is TRBV7-9, the J gene TRBJ2-3; a possible D gene is TRBD1 (6 bases). This CDR3 comprises 15 residues. Between the trimmed V and J ends, which lost 1 base and 2 bases, there was a span of 10 bases. Looked up from germline, CDR1 is SEHNR and CDR2 is FQNEAQ (reference sequence). The variable domain in full, with the rest retrieved from reference TRBV7-9 and TRBJ2-3, is DTGVSQNPRHKITKRGQNVTFRCDPISEHNRLYWYRQTLGQGPEFLTYFQNEAQLEKSRLLSDRFSAERPKGSFSTLEIQRTEQGDSAMYLCASSLGQGITDTQYFGPGTRLTVL.

In its sample, this clonotype was seen many times. The V gene is TRBV20-1, the J gene TRBJ2-3; 13 nucleotides align to TRBD2. The CDR3 is 14 amino acids. In germline, CDR1 is DFQATT, CDR2 SNEGSKA (reference sequence). With V trimmed by 2 bases and J by 4 bases, 0 bases remained unmatched. For the CDR3, the DNA is TGCAGTGCTAGAACTAGCGGGGGGGCAGATACGCAGTATTTT. The encoded protein is CSARTSGGADTQYF.

This clonotype was seen repeatedly, ten times or more. The V gene is TRBV12-3 or TRBV12-4, the J gene TRBJ2-1; D call uncertain. V lost 7 bases and J lost 4, with 17 bases in between. The CDR3 totals 15 residues. The chain's CDR3 is CASNVGQTLYNEQFF. The CDR3 bases are TGTGCCAGCAATGTAGGGCAAACCCTTTACAATGAGCAGTTCTTC.

By proportion, this clonotype is medium-sized (0.01 to 0.1%). The chain carries TRBV6-1 and TRBJ1-6; D might be TRBD1 (5 bases). The CDR3 is made up of 15 amino acids. Germline V gene data show CDR1 as MNHNS and CDR2 as SASEGT. The V gene lost 5 bases and the J gene lost 6 bases, with 14 bases spanning the gap. Here the CDR3 reads CASSQWGNSNSPLHF. CDR3 nucleotides: TGTGCCAGCAGTCAATGGGGGAACAGTAATTCACCCCTCCACTTT.

This clonotype was seen ten or more times. The chain has TRBV6-1 and TRBJ1-5; D is uncertain. Germline V gene data show CDR1 as MNHNS and CDR2 as SASEGT. V was trimmed by 4 bases and J by 4 bases, leaving 5 bases between them. The CDR3 sequence is 12 residues long. Here the CDR3 DNA reads TGTGCCAGCAGTGGTCAAAATCAGCCCCAGCATTTT. It translates to CASSGQNQPQHF.

This clonotype occurred many times. The V gene is TRBV5-6, the J gene TRBJ2-5; tentatively, D is TRBD1 (5 bases). The V gene's germline CDR1 is SGHDT and CDR2 YYEEEE. The CDR3 runs to 15 residues. The germline V and J ends were trimmed by 2 bases and 0 bases, with 11 bases remaining between them. CDR3: CASSLQAPYQETQYF. In DNA, the CDR3 is TGTGCCAGCAGCTTACAGGCCCCGTACCAAGAGACCCAGTACTTC.

This clonotype has ten or more counts. The gene calls are TRBV19 and TRBJ2-1; 9 positions agree with TRBD1. The CDR3 extends over 14 amino acids. The V gene's germline CDR1 is LNHDA and CDR2 SQIVND (reference sequence). Trimming cost V 6 bases and J 10 bases; bases outside gene matches: 10. The CDR3 here is CASSAGTGMREQFF. CDR3 sequence (DNA): TGTGCCAGTAGCGCCGGGACAGGGATGCGGGAGCAGTTCTTC.

This clonotype has a count of ten or more. V gene TRBV5-1 combines with J gene TRBJ1-1; D call uncertain. Trimming removed 0 bases at V and 1 base at J, with 10 bases between. The CDR3 sequence is 15 residues long. Germline V gene sequence: CDR1 SGHRS, CDR2 YFSETQ. CDR3 nucleotides: TGCGCCAGCAGCTTGGGGCTCTCGGGGAACACTGAAGCTTTCTTT. Protein: CASSLGLSGNTEAFF.

Notes on this clonotype: A much larger clone differs by one base, so this may be a read error. This chain uses TRBV7-9 with TRBJ1-4; D is possibly TRBD1 (6 bases). The CDR3 loop spans 15 amino acids. The germline CDR1 and CDR2 sequences are SEHNR and FQNEAQ (reference sequence). Between the trimmed V and J ends, which lost 5 bases and 13 bases, there was a span of 23 bases. CDR3 nucleotide sequence: TGTGCCAGCAGCCATTCCCAATTCCCTACAGGGAGACTGTTTTTT. It translates to CASSHSQFPTGRLFF.

This sequence joins TRBV11-2 and TRBJ1-1, with a weak D call TRBD1 (6 bases). Trimming cost V 6 bases and J 1 base, with 12 bases left between them. The germline V gene encodes CDR1 SGHAT and CDR2 FQNNGV. The CDR3 contains 14 residues. DNA of the CDR3: TGTGCCAGCAGAAAACAGGGTCAGAACACTGAAGCTTTCTTT. Amino acids: CASRKQGQNTEAFF.

The sample holds many counts of this clonotype. The chain is built from TRBV5-1 and TRBJ1-1; D might be TRBD1 (5 bases). Germline values: CDR1 SGHRS, CDR2 YFSETQ. V was cut by 2 bases and J by 4 bases, with 12 bases left in between. This CDR3 is built from 14 residues. In nucleotides, the CDR3 is TGCGCCAGCAGCTTTCAGGGTTCGGGCACTGAAGCTTTCTTT. The encoded protein is CASSFQGSGTEAFF. Looking up the rest from reference TRBV5-1 and TRBJ1-1 gives the full variable domain: KAGVTQTPRYLIKTRGQQVTLSCSPISGHRSVSWYQQTPGQGLQFLFEYFSETQRNKGNFPGRFSGRQFSNSRSEMNVSTLELGDSALYLCASSFQGSGTEAFFGQGTRLTVV.

In regard to this clonotype: It is likely a read error: a sequence one base away is far more abundant. Here the CDR3 omits its conserved ending phenylalanine or tryptophan, so a read error is the likely source. The limits of the CDR3 on the DNA are not certain, so only TCRdb's listed CDR3 is given. The V gene is TRBV3-2, the J gene TRBJ1-5; TRBD1 was called by the table and not checked on the DNA. TRBV3-2 is tagged as a pseudogene. The CDR3 adds up to 14 amino acids, both ends counted. CDR3 sequence: CASSQGGSNQPQHL.

Notes on this clonotype: A much larger clone lies one base from this, so it may be a read error. This sequence joins TRBV7-2 and TRBJ1-4; D is ambiguous. The CDR3 runs 14 residues. CDR1 SGHTA and CDR2 FQGNSA come from the germline V gene. In DNA, the CDR3 is TGTGCCATCAGCATGAGGGCCCGGGATGAAAAACTGTTTTTT. It yields the protein CAISMRARDEKLFF.

This clonotype is categorized as medium-sized. The chain employs TRBV19 and TRBJ1-2; D gene ambiguous. Trimming took 5 bases from V and 4 from J, leaving 14 bases between them. The germline V gene encodes CDR1 LNHDA and CDR2 SQIVND (reference sequence). The CDR3 has 14 amino acids. CDR3 nucleotide sequence: TGTGCCAGTAGTCCCCCAGGAGATTCCTATGGCTACACCTTC. Translating it yields CASSPPGDSYGYTF.

This chain connects TRBV6-2 or TRBV6-3 to TRBJ2-6, with no clear D. Germline V gene data show CDR1 as MNHEY and CDR2 as SVGEGT. The V end was cut by 6 bases, the J end by 0 bases, with 12 bases between. The CDR3 spans 16 residues. CDR3 protein: CASSQSKYSGANVLTF. CDR3 nucleotide sequence: TGTGCCAGCAGCCAATCGAAATACTCTGGGGCCAACGTCCTGACTTTC.

This clonotype is medium-sized (0.01 to 0.1%) by share. The CDR3 DNA reads TGTGCCAGCAGGCGGGGCTCCTACGAGCAGTACTTC. It encodes CASRRGSYEQYF. This chain joins TRBV6-1 and TRBJ2-7; a weak D match, TRBD2 (6 bases). Trimming took off 6 bases at V and 0 bases at J, with 6 bases between the two ends. CDR1 and CDR2 from the germline V gene are MNHNS and SASEGT. The CDR3 has 12 residues.

As concerns this clonotype: A much bigger clone sits one base away, suggesting this may be a read error. The gene calls are TRBV29-1 and TRBJ2-3; 7 nucleotides agree with TRBD1. This CDR3 spans 14 amino acids. The trim removed 3 bases at V and 5 bases at J, leaving 8 bases unmatched. Per germline, CDR1 SQVTM and CDR2 ANQGSEA. The DNA for the CDR3 is TGCAGCGTTGACGTGACAGGGAAAAAAGATACGCAGTATTTT. It yields the protein CSVDVTGKKDTQYF.

This clonotype is judged medium-sized. The J gene is TRBJ1-5, the V gene TRBV2, with D unclear. CDR1 SNHLY and CDR2 FYNNEI come from the germline V gene. Trimming pared 4 bases from V and 4 bases from J, leaving 11 bases between. The CDR3 runs 14 residues. The CDR3 region has the DNA TGTGCCAGCAGTGTCTTCGGCGAGAATCAGCCCCAGCATTTT. This codes for CASSVFGENQPQHF.

On this clonotype: A read error likely explains this, since a far larger clone differs by one base. This chain connects TRBV6-4 to TRBJ2-7, with D tentatively TRBD1 (6 bases). Between the trimmed V and J ends, which lost 3 bases and 4 bases, there was a span of 16 bases. Germline CDR1 reads MRHNA; CDR2 reads SNTAGT. This CDR3 comprises 15 residues. CDR3 coding DNA: TGTGCCAGCAGTGAGGGAGCCAGGGGAAGTTACGAGCAGTACTTC. Protein sequence: CASSEGARGSYEQYF.

This clonotype was detected ten times or more. The gene calls are TRBV19 and TRBJ2-1, with 9 positions matching TRBD1. Germline V gives CDR1 LNHDA, CDR2 SQIVND (reference sequence). This CDR3 has 17 residues. Germline trimming cut 7 bases from V and 5 bases from J; bases unmatched to any gene: 15. The CDR3 reads CASTLQLGTGTHNEQFF. The CDR3, as DNA: TGTGCCAGTACCCTACAGCTGGGGACAGGGACCCACAATGAGCAGTTCTTC.